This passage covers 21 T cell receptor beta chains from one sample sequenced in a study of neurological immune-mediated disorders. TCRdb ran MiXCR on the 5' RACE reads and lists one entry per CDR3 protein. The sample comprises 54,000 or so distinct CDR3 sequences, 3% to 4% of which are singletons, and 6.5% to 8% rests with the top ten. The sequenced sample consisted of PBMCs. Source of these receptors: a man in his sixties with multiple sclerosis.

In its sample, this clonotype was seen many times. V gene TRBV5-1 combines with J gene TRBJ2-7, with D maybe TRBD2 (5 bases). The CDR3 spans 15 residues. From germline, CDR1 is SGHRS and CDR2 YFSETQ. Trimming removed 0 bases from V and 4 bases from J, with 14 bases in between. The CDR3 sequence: CASSLVRGGTYEQYF. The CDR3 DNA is TGCGCCAGCAGCTTGGTTCGGGGTGGAACTTACGAGCAGTACTTC.

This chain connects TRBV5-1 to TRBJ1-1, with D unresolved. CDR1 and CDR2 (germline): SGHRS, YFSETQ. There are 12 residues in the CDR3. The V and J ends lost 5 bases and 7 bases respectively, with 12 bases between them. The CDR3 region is CASRGKSLEAFF. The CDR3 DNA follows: TGCGCCAGCAGGGGTAAGAGCCTTGAAGCTTTCTTT.

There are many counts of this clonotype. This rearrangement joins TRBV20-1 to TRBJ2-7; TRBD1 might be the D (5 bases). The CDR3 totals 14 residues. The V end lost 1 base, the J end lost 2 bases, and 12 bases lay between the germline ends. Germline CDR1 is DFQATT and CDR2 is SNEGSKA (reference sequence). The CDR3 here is CSARGFRAPYEQYF. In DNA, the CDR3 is TGCAGTGCTAGAGGTTTCAGGGCCCCCTACGAGCAGTACTTC.

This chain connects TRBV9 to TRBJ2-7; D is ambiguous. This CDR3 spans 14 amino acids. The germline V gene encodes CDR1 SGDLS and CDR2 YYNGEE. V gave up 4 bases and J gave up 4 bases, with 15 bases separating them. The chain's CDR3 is CASSPQVTPYEQYF. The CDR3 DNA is TGTGCCAGCAGCCCGCAGGTGACACCGTACGAGCAGTACTTC.

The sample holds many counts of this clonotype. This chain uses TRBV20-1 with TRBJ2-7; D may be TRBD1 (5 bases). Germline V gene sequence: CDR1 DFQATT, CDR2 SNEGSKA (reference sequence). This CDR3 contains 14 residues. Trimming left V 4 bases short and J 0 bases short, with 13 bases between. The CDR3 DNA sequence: TGCAGTGCTAAGTGGGGCCGGAGCTCCTACGAGCAGTACTTC. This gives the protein CSAKWGRSSYEQYF.

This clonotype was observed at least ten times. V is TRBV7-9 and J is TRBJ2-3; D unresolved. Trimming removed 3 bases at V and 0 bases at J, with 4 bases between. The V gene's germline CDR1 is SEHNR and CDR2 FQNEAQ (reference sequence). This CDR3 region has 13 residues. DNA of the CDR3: TGTGCCAGCAGCTTCCCTAGCACAGATACGCAGTATTTT. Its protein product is CASSFPSTDTQYF.

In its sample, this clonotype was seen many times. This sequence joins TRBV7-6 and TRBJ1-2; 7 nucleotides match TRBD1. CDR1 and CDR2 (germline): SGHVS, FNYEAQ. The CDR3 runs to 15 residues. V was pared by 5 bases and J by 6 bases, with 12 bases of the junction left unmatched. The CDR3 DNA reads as TGTGCCAGCAGCCTAACGGGACAGAGTATCGATGGCTACACCTTC. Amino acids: CASSLTGQSIDGYTF.

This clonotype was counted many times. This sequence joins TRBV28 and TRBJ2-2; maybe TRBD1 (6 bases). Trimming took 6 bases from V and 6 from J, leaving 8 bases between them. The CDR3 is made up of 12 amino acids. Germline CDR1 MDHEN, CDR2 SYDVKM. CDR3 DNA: TGTGCCAGCAGCCAGGGGTCCGGGGAGCTGTTTTTT. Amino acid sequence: CASSQGSGELFF.

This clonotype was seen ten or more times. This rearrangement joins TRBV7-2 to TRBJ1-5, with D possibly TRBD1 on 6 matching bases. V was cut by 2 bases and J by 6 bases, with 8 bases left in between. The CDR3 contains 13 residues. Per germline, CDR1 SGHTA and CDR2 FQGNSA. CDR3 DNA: TGTGCCAGCAGCTTAAGGGGGGGTCAGCCCCAGCATTTT. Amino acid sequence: CASSLRGGQPQHF.

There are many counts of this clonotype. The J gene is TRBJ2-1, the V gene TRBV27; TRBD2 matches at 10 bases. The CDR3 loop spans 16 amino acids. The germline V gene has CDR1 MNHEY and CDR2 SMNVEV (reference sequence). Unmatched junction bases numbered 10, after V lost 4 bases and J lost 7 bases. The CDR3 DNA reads TGTGCCAGCAGTTCCCCGCAGCGGGGGGGCCGTAATGAGCAGTTCTTC. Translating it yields CASSSPQRGGRNEQFF.

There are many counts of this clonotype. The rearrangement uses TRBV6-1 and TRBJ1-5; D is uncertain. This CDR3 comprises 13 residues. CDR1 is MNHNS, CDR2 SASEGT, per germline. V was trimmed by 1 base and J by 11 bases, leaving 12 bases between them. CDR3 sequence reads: CASSEDSVQAQHF. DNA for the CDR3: TGTGCCAGCAGTGAAGACAGCGTTCAAGCCCAGCATTTT.

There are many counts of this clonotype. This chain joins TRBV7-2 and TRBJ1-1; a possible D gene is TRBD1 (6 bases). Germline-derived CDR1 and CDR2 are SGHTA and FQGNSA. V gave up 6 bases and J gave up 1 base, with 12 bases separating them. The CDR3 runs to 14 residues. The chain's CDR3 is CASRGADPNTEAFF. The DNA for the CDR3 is TGTGCCAGCAGGGGGGCGGACCCGAACACTGAAGCTTTCTTT.

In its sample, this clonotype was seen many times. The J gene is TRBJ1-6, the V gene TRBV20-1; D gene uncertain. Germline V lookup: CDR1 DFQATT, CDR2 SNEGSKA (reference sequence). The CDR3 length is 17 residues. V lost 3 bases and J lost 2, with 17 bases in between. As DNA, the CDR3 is TGCAGTGCTAGCCCACGGACCGGTACAGCCTATAATTCACCCCTCCACTTT. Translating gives CSASPRTGTAYNSPLHF.

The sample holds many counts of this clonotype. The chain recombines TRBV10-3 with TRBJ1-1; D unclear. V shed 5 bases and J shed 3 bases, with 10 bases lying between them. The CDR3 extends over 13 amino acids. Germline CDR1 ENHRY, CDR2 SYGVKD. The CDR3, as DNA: TGTGCCATCAGTTTTGGCAGAGACACTGAAGCTTTCTTT. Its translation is CAISFGRDTEAFF.

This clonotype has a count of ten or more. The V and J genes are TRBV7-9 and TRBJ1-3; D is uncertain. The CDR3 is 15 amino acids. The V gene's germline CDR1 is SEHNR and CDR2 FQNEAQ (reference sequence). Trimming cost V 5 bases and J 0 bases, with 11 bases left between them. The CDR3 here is CASSPPKSSGNTIYF. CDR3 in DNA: TGTGCCAGCAGCCCCCCGAAGTCCTCTGGAAACACCATATATTTT.

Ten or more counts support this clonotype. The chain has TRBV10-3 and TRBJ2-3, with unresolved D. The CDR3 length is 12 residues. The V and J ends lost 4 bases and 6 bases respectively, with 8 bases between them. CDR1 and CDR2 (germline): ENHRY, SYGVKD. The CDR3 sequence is CAISGTRDTQYF. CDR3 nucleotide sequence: TGTGCCATCAGTGGCACTCGGGATACGCAGTATTTT.

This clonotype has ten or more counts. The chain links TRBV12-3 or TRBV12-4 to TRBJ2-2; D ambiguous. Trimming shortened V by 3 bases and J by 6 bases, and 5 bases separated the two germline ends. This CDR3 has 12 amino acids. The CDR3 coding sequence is TGTGCCAGCAGTTTGGGTGCCGGGGAGCTGTTTTTT. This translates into CASSLGAGELFF.

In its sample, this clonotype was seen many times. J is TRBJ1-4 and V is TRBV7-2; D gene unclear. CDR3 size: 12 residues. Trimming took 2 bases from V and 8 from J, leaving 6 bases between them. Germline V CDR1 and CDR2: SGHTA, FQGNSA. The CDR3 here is CASSLLDEKLFF. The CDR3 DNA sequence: TGTGCCAGCAGCTTACTCGACGAAAAACTGTTTTTT.

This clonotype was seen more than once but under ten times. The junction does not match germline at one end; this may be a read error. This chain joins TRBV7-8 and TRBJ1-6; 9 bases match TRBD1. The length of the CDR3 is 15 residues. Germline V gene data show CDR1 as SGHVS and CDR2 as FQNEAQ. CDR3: CASSETGGRNSPLHF. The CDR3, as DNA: TGTGCCAGCAGCGAAACAGGGGGCCGAAATTCACCCCTACACTTT. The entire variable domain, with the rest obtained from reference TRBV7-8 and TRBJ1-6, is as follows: GAGVSQSPRYKVAKRGQDVALRCDPISGHVSLFWYQQALGQGPEFLTYFQNEAQLDKSGLPSDRFFAERPEGSVSTLKIQRTQQEDSAVYLCASSETGGRNSPLHFGNGTRLTVT.

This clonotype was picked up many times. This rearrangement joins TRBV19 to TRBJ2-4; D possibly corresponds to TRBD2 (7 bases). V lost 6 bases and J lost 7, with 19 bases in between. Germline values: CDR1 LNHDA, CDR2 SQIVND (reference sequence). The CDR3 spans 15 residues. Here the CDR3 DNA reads TGTGCCAGTAGCATGGGAGGGGGACCCAGGAACATTCAGTACTTC. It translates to CASSMGGGPRNIQYF.

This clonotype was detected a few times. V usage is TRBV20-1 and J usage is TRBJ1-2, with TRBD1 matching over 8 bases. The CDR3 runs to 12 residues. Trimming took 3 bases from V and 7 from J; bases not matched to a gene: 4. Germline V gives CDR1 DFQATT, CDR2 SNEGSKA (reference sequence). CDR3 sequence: CSASPGGGGYTF. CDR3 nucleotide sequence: TGCAGTGCTAGCCCAGGGGGCGGTGGCTACACCTTC.